This T cell receptor (beta chain) was captured by sequencing in a study of blood T cell repertoires in COVID-19. Trimming took off 7 bases at V and 3 bases at J, with 13 bases between the two ends. CDR1 is MDHEN and CDR2 is SYDVKM in the germline V gene. This CDR3 is 14 amino acids long. The assay was immunoSEQ multiplex PCR, and TCRdb's table has in-frame clones only and misses some. This table holds more than 250,000 clones, over 75% found once. Material for sequencing was PBMCs or T cells enriched from blood (not recorded which). This TCR was recovered from a woman aged 25 to 45 who had recovered from COVID-19. The V and J genes are TRBV28 and TRBJ1-3, with a weak D call TRBD1 (5 bases). CDR3 bases: TGTGCCAGCATCAGGGTAGGTTTTGGAAACACCATATATTTT. This codes for CASIRVGFGNTIYF.